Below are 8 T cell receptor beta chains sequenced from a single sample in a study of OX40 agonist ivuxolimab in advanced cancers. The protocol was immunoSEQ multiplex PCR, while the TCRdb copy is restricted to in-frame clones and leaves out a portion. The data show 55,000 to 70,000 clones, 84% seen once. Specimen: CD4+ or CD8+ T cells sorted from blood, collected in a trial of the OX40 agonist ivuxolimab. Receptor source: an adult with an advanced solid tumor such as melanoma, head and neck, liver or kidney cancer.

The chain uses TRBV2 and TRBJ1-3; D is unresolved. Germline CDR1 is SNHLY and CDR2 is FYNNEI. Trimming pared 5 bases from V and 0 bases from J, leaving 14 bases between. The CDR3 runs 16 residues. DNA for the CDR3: TGTGCCAGCAGTCTCCTAGACCGCTACTCTGGAAACACCATATATTTT. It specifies CASSLLDRYSGNTIYF.

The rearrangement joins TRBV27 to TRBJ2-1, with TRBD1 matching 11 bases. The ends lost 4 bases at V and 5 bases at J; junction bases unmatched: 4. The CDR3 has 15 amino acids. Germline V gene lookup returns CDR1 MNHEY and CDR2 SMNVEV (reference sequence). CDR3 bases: TGTGCCAGCAGTTCAGGACAGGGGGCTGACAATGAGCAGTTCTTC. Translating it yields CASSSGQGADNEQFF.

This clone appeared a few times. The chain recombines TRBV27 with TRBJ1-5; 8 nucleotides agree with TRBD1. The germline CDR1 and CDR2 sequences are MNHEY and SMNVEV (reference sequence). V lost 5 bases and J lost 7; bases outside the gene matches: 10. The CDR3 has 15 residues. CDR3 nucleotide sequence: TGTGCCAGCAGTCCGACAGGGGTTTCAGGGCAGCCCCAGCATTTT. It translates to CASSPTGVSGQPQHF.

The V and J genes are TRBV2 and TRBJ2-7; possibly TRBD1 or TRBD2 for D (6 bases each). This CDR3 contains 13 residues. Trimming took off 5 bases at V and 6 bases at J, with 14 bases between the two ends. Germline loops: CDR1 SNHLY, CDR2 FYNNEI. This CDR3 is CASSYREGGEQYF. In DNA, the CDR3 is TGTGCCAGCAGTTACCGAGAGGGGGGCGAGCAGTACTTC.

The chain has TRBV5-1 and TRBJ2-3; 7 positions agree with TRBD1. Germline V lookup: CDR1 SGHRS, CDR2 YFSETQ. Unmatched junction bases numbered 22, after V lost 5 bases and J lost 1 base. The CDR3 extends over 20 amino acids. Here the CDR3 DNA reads TGCGCCAGCAGGACCCATTTTTCCCCAGAGGGGGCAGACCGCACAGATACGCAGTATTTT. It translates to CASRTHFSPEGADRTDTQYF. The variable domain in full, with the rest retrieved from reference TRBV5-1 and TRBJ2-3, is KAGVTQTPRYLIKTRGQQVTLSCSPISGHRSVSWYQQTPGQGLQFLFEYFSETQRNKGNFPGRFSGRQFSNSRSEMNVSTLELGDSALYLCASRTHFSPEGADRTDTQYFGPGTRLTVL.

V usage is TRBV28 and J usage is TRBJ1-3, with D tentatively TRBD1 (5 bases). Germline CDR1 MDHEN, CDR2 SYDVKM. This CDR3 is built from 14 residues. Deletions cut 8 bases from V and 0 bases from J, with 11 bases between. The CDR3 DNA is TGTGCCAGCTTCGCAGGGAGCTCTGGAAACACCATATATTTT. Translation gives CASFAGSSGNTIYF.

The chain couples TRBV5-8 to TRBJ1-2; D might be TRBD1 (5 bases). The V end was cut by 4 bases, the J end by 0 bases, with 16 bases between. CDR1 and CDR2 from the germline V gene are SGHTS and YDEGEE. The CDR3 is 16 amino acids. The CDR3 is CASSQVRGGANYGYTF. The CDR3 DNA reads TGTGCCAGCAGCCAAGTCCGGGGGGGAGCTAACTATGGCTACACCTTC.

The CDR3 bases are TGTGCCAGTAGTATAGATTCGGCATCTGGGGAGCCCCAGCATTTT. Protein: CASSIDSASGEPQHF. V is TRBV19 and J is TRBJ1-5; D is undetermined. CDR3 length: 15 residues. The germline CDR1 and CDR2 sequences are LNHDA and SQIVND (reference sequence). The V end lost 0 bases, the J end lost 8 bases, and 14 bases lay between the germline ends.